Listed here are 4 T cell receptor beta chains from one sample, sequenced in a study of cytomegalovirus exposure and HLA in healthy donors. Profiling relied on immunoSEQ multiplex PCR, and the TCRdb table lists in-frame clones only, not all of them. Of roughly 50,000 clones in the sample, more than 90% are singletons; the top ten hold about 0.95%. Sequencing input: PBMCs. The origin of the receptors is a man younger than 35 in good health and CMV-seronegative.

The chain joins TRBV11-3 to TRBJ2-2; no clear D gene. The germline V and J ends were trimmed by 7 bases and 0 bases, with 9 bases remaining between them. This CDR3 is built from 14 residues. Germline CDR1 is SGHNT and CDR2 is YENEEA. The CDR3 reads CASNLATNTGELFF. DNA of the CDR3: TGTGCCAGCAACCTCGCTACGAACACCGGGGAGCTGTTTTTT.

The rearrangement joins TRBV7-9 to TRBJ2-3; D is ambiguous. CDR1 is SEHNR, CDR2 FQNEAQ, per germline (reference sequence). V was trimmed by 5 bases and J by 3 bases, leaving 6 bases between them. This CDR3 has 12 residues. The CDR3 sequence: CASSTGTDTQYF. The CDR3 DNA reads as TGTGCCAGCAGCACCGGGACAGATACGCAGTATTTT.

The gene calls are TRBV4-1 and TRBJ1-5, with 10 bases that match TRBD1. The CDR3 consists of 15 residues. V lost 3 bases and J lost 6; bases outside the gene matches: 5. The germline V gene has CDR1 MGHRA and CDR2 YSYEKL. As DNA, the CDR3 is TGCGCCAGCAGCCAGCCGGGACAGGGGATTCAGCCCCAGCATTTT. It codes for CASSQPGQGIQPQHF.

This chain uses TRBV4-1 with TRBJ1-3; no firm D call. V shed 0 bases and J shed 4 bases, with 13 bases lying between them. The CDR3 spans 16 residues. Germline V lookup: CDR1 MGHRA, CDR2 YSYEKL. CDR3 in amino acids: CASSQDGSGYGNTIYF. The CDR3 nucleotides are TGCGCCAGCAGCCAAGATGGTTCGGGGTACGGAAACACCATATATTTT.